The clone carrying this T cell receptor beta chain is judged medium-sized (0.01 to 0.1%). The antigen remains undetermined. PCR primers comprised 60 Vbeta and 13 Jbeta primers. In the source study's methods: In a later analysis, of roughly 83 million unique beta chains, approximately 10 million appeared in at least two donors. TCRdb's copy holds only in-frame clones and misses some; the assay was immunoSEQ multiplex PCR. The DNA gave D and trimming, while V, J and clone size come from that table. This sample has 74,000 or so clones; over 70% occur once, and the top ten carry 7.2%. The donors gave bone marrow, and they were healthy. The data were taken from a study of cytomegalovirus exposure and HLA in healthy donors. The CDR3 is 15 amino acids. V was cut by 0 bases and J by 3 bases, with 11 bases left in between. Germline-derived CDR1 and CDR2 are MGHRA and YSYEKL. General study findings and limits: A reported reduction in N-insertions relative to the approximately 670-donor mean was seen in an Asian-associated ancestry cluster in a later analysis. Further analysis, carried out later, found HLA-associated TCR beta chains more clonally expanded than equally common other chains.

Input material: PBMCs. The chain uses TRBV4-1 and TRBJ1-1, with D perhaps matching TRBD1 (5 bases). The source of this sequence is a woman aged 40 to 50 in good health and CMV-seronegative. The CDR3 nucleotides read TGCGCCAGCAGCCAAGACCAGGGTTTGGACACTGAAGCTTTCTTT. Its translation: CASSQDQGLDTEAFF.